This passage covers 31 T cell receptor beta chains from one sample sequenced in a study of CD8+CD57+ T cells in acquired aplastic anemia. CD8+CD57+ cell expansion had been shown by flow cytometry in patients chosen for sequencing. TCR beta VDJ combinations and CDR3 sequences were profiled from genomic DNA. TCRdb called the reads again in MiXCR, with one record for every CDR3 protein. The repertoire holds under 500,000 distinct CDR3 sequences, with around 32% as singletons. Sequencing was carried out using sorted CD4+, CD8+, or CD8+CD57+ T cells (not recorded which) from PBMCs. The receptors originated from a human donor with aplastic anemia.

The chain couples TRBV19 to TRBJ1-1; tentatively, D is TRBD1 (5 bases). The length of the CDR3 is 14 residues. Germline V CDR1 and CDR2: LNHDA, SQIVND (reference sequence). Trimming took off 6 bases at V and 3 bases at J, with 14 bases between the two ends. CDR3 in DNA: TGTGCCAGTAGGGCGGGGGGTGGGGACACTGAAGCTTTCTTT. Translation: CASRAGGGDTEAFF.

The V gene is TRBV15, the J gene TRBJ2-7; 7 bases are a match to TRBD1. Germline V gives CDR1 LNHNV, CDR2 YYDKDF (reference sequence). The junction had 5 bases not matched to a gene; V was cut back by 0 bases and J by 3 bases. The CDR3 spans 15 residues. CDR3 DNA sequence: TGTGCCACCAGCAGAGATCGAGGGGGCTACTACGAGCAGTACTTC. It is translated as CATSRDRGGYYEQYF.

The chain is built from TRBV10-3 and TRBJ2-3, with 10 bases identical to TRBD2. Germline V gene data show CDR1 as ENHRY and CDR2 as SYGVKD. Trimming removed 4 bases from V and 1 base from J; junction bases left unmatched: 8. This CDR3 is built from 17 residues. The CDR3 nucleotides read TGTGCCATCAGTGGAACAGGGGGGACTAGCGGCACAGATACGCAGTATTTT. Translated, it gives CAISGTGGTSGTDTQYF.

This clonotype came up many times. The gene calls are TRBV2 and TRBJ1-2, with TRBD1 identical over 7 bases. Germline trimming cut 6 bases from V and 9 bases from J; bases unmatched to any gene: 7. Germline CDR1 reads SNHLY; CDR2 reads FYNNEI. The CDR3 runs to 12 residues. The DNA of the CDR3 is TGTGCCAGCAGGGGGGGACAGTACCGCTACACCTTC. This sequence encodes CASRGGQYRYTF.

This clonotype was counted only a few times. The chain recombines TRBV20-1 with TRBJ2-3; D gene uncertain. CDR3 length equals 14 residues. V was shortened by 6 bases and J by 0 bases, with 13 bases between the two germline ends. Germline-derived CDR1 and CDR2 are DFQATT and SNEGSKA (reference sequence). The CDR3 region has the DNA TGCAGTGCCCCCCCGAATCCAAGCACAGATACGCAGTATTTT. Protein product: CSAPPNPSTDTQYF.

This chain uses TRBV18 with TRBJ1-3; possibly TRBD1 for D (6 bases). The V end was cut by 5 bases, the J end by 5 bases, with 19 bases between. The germline V gene has CDR1 KGHSH and CDR2 LQKENI. The CDR3 is made up of 16 amino acids. For the CDR3, the DNA is TGTGCCAGCTCATTTGAAGGTGTGGGGGCCCGAAACACCATATATTTT. Translating gives CASSFEGVGARNTIYF.

This clonotype has a handful of counts. This sequence joins TRBV15 and TRBJ2-7; 8 bases fit TRBD2. Germline V gene data show CDR1 as LNHNV and CDR2 as YYDKDF (reference sequence). This CDR3 is built from 15 residues. Trimming took 4 bases from V and 3 from J; bases not matched to a gene: 8. The CDR3 DNA follows: TGTGCCACCAGCAATGCCGGGACTAGGTACTACGAGCAGTACTTC. Translation gives CATSNAGTRYYEQYF.

This clonotype was counted ten times or more. The CDR3 sequence is CASSSTAGGFDEQYF. The CDR3 bases are TGTGCCAGTAGTTCCACAGCGGGGGGCTTCGACGAGCAGTACTTC. The chain carries TRBV19 and TRBJ2-7; 9 nucleotides align to TRBD2. V was clipped by 5 bases and J by 5 bases; unmatched bases: 10. The CDR3 length is 15 residues. Germline CDR1 LNHDA, CDR2 SQIVND (reference sequence).

The gene calls are TRBV15 and TRBJ2-3; 10 bases are a match to TRBD1. Unmatched junction bases numbered 4, after V lost 4 bases and J lost 6 bases. Germline CDR1 and CDR2: LNHNV and YYDKDF (reference sequence). The length of the CDR3 is 14 residues. CDR3 nucleotides: TGTGCCACCAGCACACTGACAGGGGGCGATACGCAGTATTTT. This sequence encodes CATSTLTGGDTQYF.

The chain links TRBV5-8 to TRBJ1-1; TRBD1 might be the D (5 bases). Germline assignment: CDR1 SGHTS and CDR2 YDEGEE. The CDR3 loop spans 13 amino acids. Deletions cut 10 bases from V and 5 bases from J, with 18 bases between. The CDR3 nucleotides are TGTGCCTGCGGACACCCACAGAGGACTGAAGCTTTCTTT. It codes for CACGHPQRTEAFF.

To note about this clonotype: A much larger clone sits a single nucleotide away, making a read error possible. V usage is TRBV14 and J usage is TRBJ2-7, with 9 bases aligning to TRBD1. The CDR3 extends over 14 amino acids. Germline lookup yields CDR1 SGHDN and CDR2 FVKESK. CDR3 loop: CASSGNRGRYERYF. CDR3 DNA: TGTGCCAGCAGCGGGAACAGGGGGCGATACGAGCGGTACTTC.

This clonotype was seen at least ten times. The rearrangement links TRBV19 to TRBJ2-1; the D gene is possibly TRBD1 (5 bases). Trimming stripped 6 bases from V and 3 bases from J, with 9 bases between. The CDR3 is 13 amino acids. Germline V gene data show CDR1 as LNHDA and CDR2 as SQIVND (reference sequence). CDR3 loop: CASSPTDYNEQFF. The CDR3 DNA sequence: TGTGCCAGTAGCCCGACAGACTACAATGAGCAGTTCTTC.

The genes are TRBV25-1 and TRBJ1-2; TRBD1 matches at 8 bases. The germline CDR1 and CDR2 sequences are MGHDK and SYGVNS. This CDR3 has 14 amino acids. J gave up 12 bases and V 0 bases, and 9 bases lay outside the gene matches. The CDR3 nucleotides are TGTGCCAGCAGTGAATACGGACAGGGATATCGCCACACCTTC. This gives the protein CASSEYGQGYRHTF.

This clonotype was counted ten times or more. CDR3 sequence reads: CAISSGQGGTDTQYF. The CDR3 nucleotides are TGTGCCATCAGTTCCGGACAGGGCGGCACAGATACGCAGTATTTT. This chain links TRBV10-3 with TRBJ2-3; the match to TRBD1 covers 8 bases. This CDR3 comprises 15 residues. V lost 5 bases to trimming and J lost 1 base; unmatched junction nucleotides: 5. CDR1 is ENHRY, CDR2 SYGVKD, per germline.

The chain joins TRBV12-3 or TRBV12-4 to TRBJ2-7; 15 nucleotides match TRBD2. V lost 6 bases, J lost 3 bases, and 3 bases stayed unmatched. CDR3 length: 15 amino acids. The CDR3, as DNA: TGTGCCAGCAGAACGGGACTAGCGGGGGGCTACGAGCAGTACTTC. Its protein is CASRTGLAGGYEQYF.

The chain carries TRBV10-1 and TRBJ2-3, with a tentative D call TRBD2 (6 bases). Trimming removed 7 bases at V and 9 bases at J, with 20 bases between. Per germline, CDR1 WNHNN and CDR2 SYGVQD (reference sequence). The CDR3 consists of 14 residues. The CDR3 nucleotides read TGCGCCAGCAAAATCACTAGCAGAGACGCGACGCAGTATTTT. Translation gives CASKITSRDATQYF.

This clonotype was counted only a few times. The CDR3 region has the DNA TGTGCCAGCAGGTCCGGACCTTCGGGACAGCTAAATTCACCCCTCCACTTT. Translating it yields CASRSGPSGQLNSPLHF. The chain couples TRBV6-1 to TRBJ1-6, with 7 bases lining up with TRBD1. Unmatched junction bases numbered 15, after V lost 6 bases and J lost 7 bases. The CDR3 consists of 17 residues. CDR1 is MNHNS and CDR2 is SASEGT in the germline V gene.

This clonotype was counted at least ten times. The rearrangement links TRBV20-1 to TRBJ1-5, with D tentatively TRBD1 (6 bases). The germline V gene encodes CDR1 DFQATT and CDR2 SNEGSKA (reference sequence). The length of the CDR3 is 15 residues. Trimming took off 3 bases at V and 5 bases at J, with 17 bases between the two ends. The CDR3 here is CSASRAGEGDQPQHF. In DNA, the CDR3 is TGCAGTGCTAGTAGGGCAGGGGAAGGGGATCAGCCCCAGCATTTT.

The CDR3, as DNA: TGTGCCAGCAGCCAAGTATCCGGACAGAGCAATCAGCCCCAGCATTTT. This sequence encodes CASSQVSGQSNQPQHF. The chain uses TRBV4-2 and TRBJ1-5; weak D call: TRBD1 (6 bases). The CDR3 totals 16 residues. V dropped 1 base and J dropped 1 base, with 11 bases sitting between them. CDR1 is LGHNA and CDR2 is YNFKEQ in the germline V gene.

CDR3 nucleotide sequence: TGCGCCAGCAGCGTGGCTTTCAACACTGAAGCTTTCTTT. Encoded protein: CASSVAFNTEAFF. The chain carries TRBV5-1 and TRBJ1-1, with D unclear. The length of the CDR3 is 13 residues. The germline V gene encodes CDR1 SGHRS and CDR2 YFSETQ. Deletions cut 4 bases from V and 2 bases from J, with 9 bases between.

This rearrangement joins TRBV19 to TRBJ1-3; no clear D gene. Trimming took off 11 bases at V and 0 bases at J, with 11 bases between the two ends. CDR1 and CDR2 from the germline V gene are LNHDA and SQIVND (reference sequence). This CDR3 has 13 residues. CDR3 sequence reads: CAWNTNSGNTIYF. CDR3 sequence (DNA): TGTGCCTGGAATACGAACTCTGGAAACACCATATATTTT.

The chain uses TRBV25-1 and TRBJ2-5, with D maybe TRBD2 (6 bases). V lost 3 bases, J lost 4 bases, and 18 bases lay in between. Germline CDR1 is MGHDK and CDR2 is SYGVNS. This CDR3 is 16 amino acids long. Here the CDR3 reads CASSDPPGLILETQYF. The CDR3 coding sequence is TGTGCCAGCAGTGATCCGCCGGGACTGATCTTAGAGACCCAGTACTTC.

The gene calls are TRBV2 and TRBJ1-4, with unresolved D. The CDR3 is made up of 12 amino acids. Trimming removed 4 bases at V and 6 bases at J, with 6 bases between. Germline assignment: CDR1 SNHLY and CDR2 FYNNEI. This CDR3 is CASSVLDEKLFF. In DNA form, the CDR3 reads TGTGCCAGCAGTGTATTGGATGAAAAACTGTTTTTT.

The V gene is TRBV9, the J gene TRBJ2-4; D perhaps matches TRBD2 (6 bases). The CDR3 is 12 residues long. V lost 7 bases and J 2 bases, leaving 7 bases between the germline ends. Germline CDR1 SGDLS, CDR2 YYNGEE. The CDR3 loop reads CASRGSKNIQYF. The CDR3 region has the DNA TGTGCCAGCCGGGGGTCCAAAAACATTCAGTACTTC.

This clonotype was seen many times. The rearrangement links TRBV15 to TRBJ2-5; D not resolved. Per germline, CDR1 LNHNV and CDR2 YYDKDF (reference sequence). V lost 0 bases and J 1 base, leaving 6 bases between the germline ends. The CDR3 covers 14 residues. CDR3 sequence: CATSRDNAQETQYF. The CDR3 nucleotides are TGTGCCACCAGCAGAGATAACGCCCAAGAGACCCAGTACTTC. Based on the CDR3 plus reference TRBV15 and TRBJ2-5, the full variable domain is DAMVIQNPRYQVTQFGKPVTLSCSQTLNHNVMYWYQQKSSQAPKLLFHYYDKDFNNEADTPDNFQSRRPNTSFCFLDIRSPGLGDTAMYLCATSRDNAQETQYFGPGTRLLVL.

This clonotype was picked up many times. The V gene is TRBV25-1, the J gene TRBJ2-5; perhaps TRBD2 as D (6 bases). CDR3 size: 17 residues. Looked up from germline, CDR1 is MGHDK and CDR2 is SYGVNS. The V end lost 4 bases, the J end lost 4 bases, and 22 bases lay between the germline ends. The CDR3: CASSVPSGGVGIETQYF. The CDR3 nucleotides are TGTGCCAGCAGTGTTCCATCCGGGGGTGTAGGTATAGAGACCCAGTACTTC. The full variable domain, with the rest looked up from reference TRBV25-1 and TRBJ2-5, is EADIYQTPRYLVIGTGKKITLECSQTMGHDKMYWYQQDPGMELHLIHYSYGVNSTEKGDLSSESTVSRIRTEHFPLTLESARPSHTSQYLCASSVPSGGVGIETQYFGPGTRLLVL.

As for this clonotype: One base away lies a much larger clone, so this may be a sequencing read error. V is TRBV7-2 and J is TRBJ2-2; D is uncertain. The CDR3 covers 14 residues. The V and J ends lost 5 bases and 0 bases respectively, with 7 bases between them. Germline V gene data show CDR1 as SGHTA and CDR2 as FQGNSA. The DNA of the CDR3 is TGTGCCAGCAGCAGGGTCCCGAACACCGGGGAGCTGTTTTTT. This codes for CASSRVPNTGELFF.

This clonotype was seen at least ten times. The V and J genes are TRBV7-9 and TRBJ2-7, with 7 bases that match TRBD1. Per germline, CDR1 SEHNR and CDR2 FQNEAQ (reference sequence). V was clipped by 1 base and J by 6 bases; unmatched bases: 6. This CDR3 region has 14 residues. The CDR3 coding sequence is TGTGCCAGCAGCTTAGAGGGGACAGTATCCGAGCAGTACTTC. It yields the protein CASSLEGTVSEQYF.

In nucleotides, the CDR3 is TGTGCCACCAGCAGTCCCCTCGGACAGGGCGGTCGAGATACGCAGTATTTT. Translation gives CATSSPLGQGGRDTQYF. The J gene is TRBJ2-3, the V gene TRBV15; 8 bases match TRBD1. From germline, CDR1 is LNHNV and CDR2 YYDKDF (reference sequence). J gave up 5 bases and V 3 bases, and 13 bases lay outside the gene matches. CDR3 length: 17 residues.

The chain recombines TRBV2 with TRBJ2-1; D is possibly TRBD2 (5 bases). The CDR3 is made up of 14 amino acids. Trimming left V 6 bases short and J 8 bases short, with 17 bases between. Germline V gene lookup returns CDR1 SNHLY and CDR2 FYNNEI. The CDR3 nucleotides are TGTGCCAGCAGGCGGACTCCTTTGAGCGATGAGCAGTTCTTC. It specifies CASRRTPLSDEQFF.

This clonotype was seen many times. The V gene is TRBV5-1, the J gene TRBJ1-5, with 7 bases lining up with TRBD1. The germline gives CDR1 SGHRS, CDR2 YFSETQ. The junction had 9 bases not matched to a gene; V was cut back by 4 bases and J by 2 bases. The CDR3 is 16 residues long. CDR3 amino acids: CASSLGPDRGNQPQHF. In DNA, the CDR3 is TGCGCCAGCAGCCTCGGTCCCGACAGGGGCAATCAGCCCCAGCATTTT.